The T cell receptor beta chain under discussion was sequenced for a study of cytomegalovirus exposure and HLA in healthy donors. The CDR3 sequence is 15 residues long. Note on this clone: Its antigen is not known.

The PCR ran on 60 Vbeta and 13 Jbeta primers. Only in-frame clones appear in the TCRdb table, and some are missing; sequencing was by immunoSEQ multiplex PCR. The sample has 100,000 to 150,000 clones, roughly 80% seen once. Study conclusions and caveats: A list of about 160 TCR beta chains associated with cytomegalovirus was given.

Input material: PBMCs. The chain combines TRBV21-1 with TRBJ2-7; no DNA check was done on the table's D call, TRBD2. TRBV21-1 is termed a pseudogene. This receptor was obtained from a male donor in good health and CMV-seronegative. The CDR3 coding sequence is TGTGCCAGCAGCCCAGAGGGAGGGAGGTTTTACGAGCAGTACTTC. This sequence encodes CASSPEGGRFYEQYF.